The 23 T cell receptor beta chains listed next were all sequenced from one sample in a study of cytomegalovirus exposure and HLA in healthy donors. The PCR had 60 Vbeta and 13 Jbeta primers. TCRdb's table, derived via immunoSEQ multiplex PCR, lists solely in-frame clones and lacks some. The data hold around 100,000 clones, with 70% observed a single time. Material for sequencing was PBMCs. The receptors shown here come from a middle-aged man in good health and CMV-seropositive.

The chain is built from TRBV25-1 and TRBJ2-1, with TRBD2 identical over 9 bases. CDR3 length: 17 amino acids. V lost 4 bases to trimming and J lost 7 bases; unmatched junction nucleotides: 14. Germline CDR1 MGHDK, CDR2 SYGVNS. Here the CDR3 reads CASSGAGGSTYGNEQFF. The CDR3 DNA reads as TGTGCCAGCAGTGGGGCGGGAGGGTCCACCTACGGGAATGAGCAGTTCTTC.

The V and J genes are TRBV7-7 and TRBJ2-2, with D unclear. V lost 1 base and J lost 4, with 13 bases in between. There are 16 residues in the CDR3. Germline values: CDR1 SSHAT, CDR2 FNYEAQ (reference sequence). As DNA, the CDR3 is TGTGCCAGCAGCTTAGGGCGCACCCGAGGCACCGGGGAGCTGTTTTTT. It codes for CASSLGRTRGTGELFF.

This clone came up a few times. This chain links TRBV28 with TRBJ2-7; D unclear. CDR3 length equals 12 residues. The V and J ends lost 6 bases and 5 bases respectively, with 11 bases between them. In germline, CDR1 is MDHEN, CDR2 SYDVKM. CDR3 residues: CASRRVADEQYF. In DNA form, the CDR3 reads TGTGCCAGCAGACGAGTCGCTGACGAGCAGTACTTC.

The chain joins TRBV7-9 to TRBJ2-2; maybe TRBD2 (5 bases). V lost 4 bases to trimming and J lost 6 bases, with 24 bases between them. CDR1 SEHNR and CDR2 FQNEAQ come from the germline V gene (reference sequence). The CDR3 runs 18 residues. The chain's CDR3 is CASSSGRLANSIAGELFF. CDR3 nucleotides: TGTGCCAGCAGCTCCGGCCGTTTAGCGAATTCGATAGCCGGGGAGCTGTTTTTT.

This clone was counted once. This chain uses TRBV11-2 with TRBJ1-1; 10 bases agree with TRBD1. The CDR3 loop spans 16 amino acids. The V gene's germline CDR1 is SGHAT and CDR2 FQNNGV. V lost 0 bases to trimming and J lost 5 bases; unmatched junction nucleotides: 6. CDR3 sequence: CASSLETGGASTEAFF. Here the CDR3 DNA reads TGTGCCAGCAGCTTAGAGACAGGGGGCGCGTCGACTGAAGCTTTCTTT.

This rearrangement joins TRBV4-3 to TRBJ2-6, with 8 bases aligning to TRBD1. Germline-derived CDR1 and CDR2 are LGHNA and YSLEER. Trimming at V came to 6 bases and at J to 2 bases, leaving 3 bases not matched to a gene. This CDR3 has 15 residues. The CDR3 reads CASSRTGTGANVLTF. DNA of the CDR3: TGCGCCAGCAGTCGGACAGGGACTGGGGCCAACGTCCTGACTTTC.

The sample holds a few counts of this clone. This chain connects TRBV5-1 to TRBJ2-2; tentative D call: TRBD2 (5 bases). Germline CDR1 is SGHRS and CDR2 is YFSETQ. The CDR3 is made up of 13 amino acids. V was clipped by 3 bases and J by 8 bases, with 11 bases between them. The CDR3 loop reads CASSSYGVGELFF. In DNA form, the CDR3 reads TGCGCCAGCAGCTCCTACGGGGTTGGGGAGCTGTTTTTT. The full variable domain, completed using reference TRBV5-1 and TRBJ2-2, is KAGVTQTPRYLIKTRGQQVTLSCSPISGHRSVSWYQQTPGQGLQFLFEYFSETQRNKGNFPGRFSGRQFSNSRSEMNVSTLELGDSALYLCASSSYGVGELFFGEGSRLTVL.

V and J are TRBV9 and TRBJ1-4; TRBD1 matches 8 bases. Germline-derived CDR1 and CDR2 are SGDLS and YYNGEE. V trimming: 2 bases; J trimming: 7 bases; junction bases outside the gene matches: 10. The CDR3 loop spans 16 amino acids. The chain's CDR3 is CASSVGQGLFSEKLFF. Written as DNA, the CDR3 is TGTGCCAGCAGCGTTGGACAGGGTTTATTCTCTGAAAAACTGTTTTTT.

J is TRBJ2-7 and V is TRBV5-1; TRBD2 aligns across 10 bases. Germline values: CDR1 SGHRS, CDR2 YFSETQ. The CDR3 runs to 16 residues. J gave up 6 bases and V 4 bases, and 13 bases lay outside the gene matches. The CDR3 DNA reads TGCGCCAGCAGCCTTTTGTCAGCGGGAGGGAACTCCGAGCAGTACTTC. Residues: CASSLLSAGGNSEQYF.

J is TRBJ2-7 and V is TRBV6-1, with D uncertain. V shed 3 bases and J shed 5 bases, with 8 bases lying between them. This CDR3 has 12 residues. The germline V gene has CDR1 MNHNS and CDR2 SASEGT. The CDR3 bases are TGTGCCAGCAGTGATCCCTTAGACGAGCAGTACTTC. This encodes CASSDPLDEQYF.

The rearrangement joins TRBV5-4 to TRBJ2-3; TRBD2 matches 11 bases. CDR3 length: 16 amino acids. CDR1 and CDR2 from the germline V gene are SGHNT and YYREEE (reference sequence). V lost 3 bases to trimming and J lost 0 bases; unmatched junction nucleotides: 3. CDR3 DNA: TGTGCCAGCAGCTCCGGGACTAGCGGAAGCACAGATACGCAGTATTTT. Encoded protein: CASSSGTSGSTDTQYF.

V gene TRBV7-9 combines with J gene TRBJ2-3, with D uncertain. With 1 base removed from V and 2 bases from J, the gap between germline ends came to 7 bases. The CDR3 is made up of 14 amino acids. Germline lookup yields CDR1 SEHNR and CDR2 FQNEAQ (reference sequence). The CDR3 loop reads CASSLDQATDTQYF. The CDR3, as DNA: TGTGCCAGCAGCTTAGATCAAGCCACAGATACGCAGTATTTT.

This chain links TRBV5-6 with TRBJ2-7; 7 bases map to TRBD1. With 3 bases clipped from V and 5 bases from J, the junction kept 8 bases outside the gene matches. This CDR3 spans 14 amino acids. Germline V CDR1 and CDR2: SGHDT, YYEEEE. Here the CDR3 DNA reads TGTGCCAGCAGCTCCGCCGGGACAGACCACGAGCAGTACTTC. Its protein is CASSSAGTDHEQYF.

This chain's CDR3 is CASSVSDREGEQYV. CDR3 sequence (DNA): TGTGCCAGCAGTGTTTCGGACAGGGAAGGCGAGCAGTACGTC. The V call is TRBV2, the J call TRBJ2-7, with TRBD1 identical over 8 bases. Losses at the gene ends were 4 bases for V and 6 bases for J; bases not matched to a gene: 8. CDR1 and CDR2 from the germline V gene are SNHLY and FYNNEI. The length of the CDR3 is 14 residues.

V usage is TRBV29-1 and J usage is TRBJ1-2; 10 bases match TRBD1. The CDR3 runs 13 residues. CDR1 SQVTM and CDR2 ANQGSEA come from the germline V gene. V was pared by 7 bases and J by 2 bases, with 4 bases of the junction left unmatched. CDR3 nucleotides: TGCAGCGCCCGGACAGGGGGAAACTATGGCTACACCTTC. It translates to CSARTGGNYGYTF.

Many counts were recorded for this clone. The chain has TRBV30 and TRBJ2-1, with 12 bases matching TRBD2. The CDR3 is 16 amino acids. The germline gives CDR1 GTSNPN, CDR2 SVGIG (reference sequence). V gave up 2 bases and J gave up 8 bases; unmatched junction bases: 10. CDR3 sequence (DNA): TGTGCCTGGAGTACCTGGACTAGCGGGATAGGCTATGAGCAGTTCTTC. Protein: CAWSTWTSGIGYEQFF. Supplemented by reference TRBV30 and TRBJ2-1, the full variable domain reads SQTIHQWPATLVQPVGSPLSLECTVEGTSNPNLYWYRQAAGRGLQLLFYSVGIGQISSEVPQNLSASRPQDRQFILSSKKLLLSDSGFYLCAWSTWTSGIGYEQFFGPGTRLTVL.

The chain uses TRBV27 and TRBJ1-3, with D perhaps TRBD1 (6 bases). Germline assignment: CDR1 MNHEY and CDR2 SMNVEV (reference sequence). Trimming cost V 3 bases and J 4 bases, with 13 bases left between them. CDR3 length: 15 amino acids. The DNA for the CDR3 is TGTGCCAGCAGTTTTGGAGATACAGGGGGAAACACCATATATTTT. Amino acid sequence: CASSFGDTGGNTIYF.

The chain recombines TRBV5-8 with TRBJ1-1; 8 nucleotides agree with TRBD1. The CDR3 spans 15 residues. Trimming took 4 bases from V and 3 from J; bases not matched to a gene: 8. CDR1 SGHTS and CDR2 YDEGEE come from the germline V gene. CDR3 protein: CASSATQGAYTEAFF. Here the CDR3 DNA reads TGTGCCAGCAGCGCGACTCAGGGGGCCTACACTGAAGCTTTCTTT.

V and J are TRBV2 and TRBJ2-2, with D perhaps TRBD2 (6 bases). From germline, CDR1 is SNHLY and CDR2 FYNNEI. The CDR3 is made up of 17 amino acids. V was pared by 2 bases and J by 6 bases, with 19 bases between. The CDR3 spells CASSEFGSSDNAGELFF. The CDR3 DNA reads as TGTGCCAGCAGTGAATTTGGGTCTAGCGATAACGCCGGGGAGCTGTTTTTT.

This clone was seen a few times. V usage is TRBV7-9 and J usage is TRBJ2-1; 9 nucleotides align to TRBD2. Germline trimming cut 3 bases from V and 10 bases from J; bases unmatched to any gene: 13. CDR3 length: 16 amino acids. Germline lookup yields CDR1 SEHNR and CDR2 FQNEAQ (reference sequence). DNA of the CDR3: TGTGCCAGCAGCTTCCTGAGCGGGAGGCCCGTAATAGAGCAGTTCTTC. Translation: CASSFLSGRPVIEQFF.

The chain combines TRBV7-3 with TRBJ2-3; TRBD2 is a possible D gene (5 bases). The germline V gene has CDR1 SGHTA and CDR2 FQGTGA. V dropped 3 bases and J dropped 1 base, with 11 bases sitting between them. CDR3 size: 15 residues. Written as DNA, the CDR3 is TGTGCCAGCAGCTTGGGGAGTACAGGCACAGATACGCAGTATTTT. Translated: CASSLGSTGTDTQYF.

This chain uses TRBV2 with TRBJ2-7, with 9 positions matching TRBD2. V lost 6 bases, J lost 6 bases, and 3 bases stayed unmatched. This CDR3 contains 12 residues. Germline-derived CDR1 and CDR2 are SNHLY and FYNNEI. The CDR3 here is CASRRGGPEQYF. In DNA form, the CDR3 reads TGTGCCAGCAGGCGGGGGGGTCCCGAGCAGTACTTC.

This clone was counted a few times. The V and J genes are TRBV2 and TRBJ1-4, with 7 bases lining up with TRBD1. Germline values: CDR1 SNHLY, CDR2 FYNNEI. V lost 4 bases and J lost 5; bases outside the gene matches: 4. There are 14 residues in the CDR3. The CDR3 bases are TGTGCCAGCAGTGTAGGGGGCCAGAATGAAAAACTGTTTTTT. Its protein product is CASSVGGQNEKLFF. Drawing the rest from reference TRBV2 and TRBJ1-4, the complete variable domain is EPEVTQTPSHQVTQMGQEVILRCVPISNHLYFYWYRQILGQKVEFLVSFYNNEISEKSEIFDDQFSVERPDGSNFTLKIRSTKLEDSAMYFCASSVGGQNEKLFFGSGTQLSVL.